The 26 T cell receptor beta chains below were found in one sample sequenced in a study of control samples from healthy donors and cancer patients. Profiled with immunoSEQ multiplex PCR; TCRdb holds only in-frame clones, not every one. The table has approximately 49,000 clones, roughly 85% seen once. Material for sequencing was PBMCs. These receptors all come from a woman aged 45-65 years with lung cancer.

This clone was recorded a few times. This sequence joins TRBV2 and TRBJ1-1, with TRBD1 identical over 8 bases. V dropped 8 bases and J dropped 1; count of bases not matched to a gene: 3. The CDR3 length is 13 residues. From germline, CDR1 is SNHLY and CDR2 FYNNEI. The CDR3 DNA reads as TGTGCCAGCCATGGACAGGGGAACACTGAAGCTTTCTTT. It codes for CASHGQGNTEAFF.

J is TRBJ2-7 and V is TRBV25-1; D remains unclear. Germline lookup yields CDR1 MGHDK and CDR2 SYGVNS. The V and J ends lost 3 bases and 2 bases respectively, with 8 bases between them. The CDR3 has 13 residues. CDR3 DNA: TGTGCCAGCAGTGATACTCTTGCCTACGAGCAGTACTTC. Protein sequence: CASSDTLAYEQYF.

The chain combines TRBV2 with TRBJ2-7; 10 bases are shared with TRBD1. The CDR3 totals 13 residues. V shed 2 bases, J shed 9 bases, and the junction held 4 bases outside the gene matches. Germline CDR1 SNHLY, CDR2 FYNNEI. In DNA, the CDR3 is TGTGCCAGCAGTGAATTGACAGGGGGCCGGCAGTACTTC. Protein: CASSELTGGRQYF.

CDR3 DNA sequence: TGCGCCAGCACTAGCGGGGGTCTCACAGATACGCAGTATTTT. Amino acid sequence: CASTSGGLTDTQYF. The J gene is TRBJ2-3, the V gene TRBV5-1, with TRBD2 identical over 10 bases. CDR1 and CDR2 from the germline V gene are SGHRS and YFSETQ. CDR3 length: 14 residues. Unmatched junction bases numbered 3, after V lost 6 bases and J lost 2 bases.

The chain carries TRBV18 and TRBJ2-7; D remains ambiguous. Between the trimmed V and J ends, which lost 6 bases and 6 bases, there was a span of 9 bases. CDR3 length equals 11 residues. Germline values: CDR1 KGHSH, CDR2 LQKENI. The CDR3 loop is CASSKVCEQYF. CDR3 sequence (DNA): TGTGCCAGCTCGAAGGTATGCGAGCAGTACTTC.

This clone was observed a single time. The gene calls are TRBV29-1 and TRBJ2-2, with unresolved D. This CDR3 is 14 amino acids long. V lost 6 bases, J lost 4 bases, and 15 bases lay in between. The germline V gene has CDR1 SQVTM and CDR2 ANQGSEA. DNA of the CDR3: TGCAGCGTCCAAGTGGGTGACGGCACCGGGGAGCTGTTTTTT. This encodes CSVQVGDGTGELFF.

The chain couples TRBV24-1 to TRBJ1-2; D gene uncertain. Trimming pared 0 bases from V and 7 bases from J, leaving 5 bases between. Germline-derived CDR1 and CDR2 are KGHDR and SFDVKD. The CDR3 consists of 12 residues. In DNA, the CDR3 is TGTGCCACCAGTGATTTGCGCGGTGGCTACACCTTC. Encoded protein: CATSDLRGGYTF.

The CDR3 DNA sequence: TGTGCCAGTAGTTTAGGACAGGGGTTCTACACTGAAGCTTTCTTT. Its translation: CASSLGQGFYTEAFF. The rearrangement uses TRBV19 and TRBJ1-1, with TRBD1 matching over 9 bases. V was pared by 5 bases and J by 3 bases, with 7 bases of the junction left unmatched. CDR1 and CDR2 from the germline V gene are LNHDA and SQIVND (reference sequence). The CDR3 runs to 15 residues. Full variable domain (missing parts from reference TRBV19 and TRBJ1-1): DGGITQSPKYLFRKEGQNVTLSCEQNLNHDAMYWYRQDPGQGLRLIYYSQIVNDFQKGDIAEGYSVSREKKESFPLTVTSAQKNPTAFYLCASSLGQGFYTEAFFGQGTRLTVV.

This rearrangement joins TRBV20-1 to TRBJ2-5; D is undetermined. Trimming cost V 8 bases and J 4 bases, with 11 bases left between them. The CDR3 loop spans 11 amino acids. CDR1 and CDR2 from the germline V gene are DFQATT and SNEGSKA (reference sequence). The CDR3 sequence: CSPLVRETQYF. The CDR3 coding sequence is TGCAGTCCCCTTGTACGAGAGACCCAGTACTTC.

The chain employs TRBV7-3 and TRBJ1-1; D is uncertain. The CDR3 covers 13 residues. Trimming removed 8 bases at V and 1 base at J, with 11 bases between. Germline lookup yields CDR1 SGHTA and CDR2 FQGTGA. CDR3 sequence: CASRRQANTEAFF. CDR3 DNA sequence: TGTGCCAGCCGGAGGCAGGCGAACACTGAAGCTTTCTTT.

The rearrangement links TRBV27 to TRBJ1-2, with 8 bases matching TRBD1. This CDR3 spans 15 amino acids. Germline V gene lookup returns CDR1 MNHEY and CDR2 SMNVEV (reference sequence). V lost 3 bases, J lost 8 bases, and 11 bases stayed unmatched. CDR3 protein: CASSFSYDRGRGYTF. Written as DNA, the CDR3 is TGTGCCAGCAGTTTTTCGTATGACAGGGGCCGAGGCTACACCTTC.

This clone has a single count. The chain is built from TRBV14 and TRBJ1-2; 7 bases map to TRBD1. The length of the CDR3 is 13 residues. Germline CDR1 is SGHDN and CDR2 is FVKESK. Germline trimming cut 4 bases from V and 4 bases from J; bases unmatched to any gene: 3. CDR3 DNA sequence: TGTGCCAGCAGCCCGGGACAGCCCTATGGCTACACCTTC. Its translation is CASSPGQPYGYTF. Combining the CDR3 with reference TRBV14 and TRBJ1-2 gives the whole variable domain EAGVTQFPSHSVIEKGQTVTLRCDPISGHDNLYWYRRVMGKEIKFLLHFVKESKQDESGMPNNRFLAERTGGTYSTLKVQPAELEDSGVYFCASSPGQPYGYTFGSGTRLTVV.

This rearrangement joins TRBV12-3 or TRBV12-4 to TRBJ1-1; the D is unclear. Between the trimmed V and J ends, which lost 3 bases and 4 bases, there was a span of 6 bases. This CDR3 is built from 12 residues. The CDR3 protein is CASSFSSTEAFF. In nucleotides, the CDR3 is TGTGCCAGCAGTTTTTCCTCCACTGAAGCTTTCTTT.

The sample holds one count of this clone. J is TRBJ2-4 and V is TRBV7-9; D possibly matches TRBD1 or TRBD2 (5 bases each). The length of the CDR3 is 14 residues. Per the germline V gene, CDR1 is SEHNR and CDR2 is FQNEAQ (reference sequence). The germline V and J ends were trimmed by 5 bases and 10 bases, with 18 bases remaining between them. The CDR3 nucleotides are TGTGCCAGCAGCGGGGGACCCGCCCAACCTATTCAGTACTTC. It yields the protein CASSGGPAQPIQYF.

This clone came up once. V gene TRBV3-1 (or the pseudogene TRBV3-2) combines with J gene TRBJ2-7; TRBD2 matches 12 bases. CDR1 is LGHDT, CDR2 YNNKEL, per germline (reference sequence). The CDR3 runs to 15 residues. Losses at the gene ends were 5 bases for V and 1 base for J; bases not matched to a gene: 3. The DNA for the CDR3 is TGTGCCAGCAGCTTTGGACTAGCGGGGTCCTACGAGCAGTACTTC. Amino acid sequence: CASSFGLAGSYEQYF.

A few counts support this clone. This chain connects TRBV30 to TRBJ2-7; D gene ambiguous. Germline V gives CDR1 GTSNPN, CDR2 SVGIG (reference sequence). Between the trimmed V and J ends, which lost 3 bases and 9 bases, there was a span of 15 bases. The CDR3 extends over 12 amino acids. CDR3: CAWSAGHRSQYF. The CDR3 nucleotides read TGTGCCTGGAGCGCTGGGCACAGATCGCAGTACTTC. Drawing the rest from reference TRBV30 and TRBJ2-7, the complete variable domain is SQTIHQWPATLVQPVGSPLSLECTVEGTSNPNLYWYRQAAGRGLQLLFYSVGIGQISSEVPQNLSASRPQDRQFILSSKKLLLSDSGFYLCAWSAGHRSQYFGPGTRLTVT.

V and J are TRBV4-1 and TRBJ2-1, with D hard to call. Deletions cut 2 bases from V and 3 bases from J, with 14 bases between. The CDR3 is 16 residues long. Per germline, CDR1 MGHRA and CDR2 YSYEKL. In nucleotides, the CDR3 is TGCGCCAGCAGCCAACCCGGATTTAAGGTCTACAATGAGCAGTTCTTC. This codes for CASSQPGFKVYNEQFF.

The CDR3 sequence: CASSVMQSSRTGLYEQYF. CDR3 nucleotide sequence: TGTGCCAGCAGTGTAATGCAAAGTTCTAGGACAGGGCTCTACGAGCAGTACTTC. The chain has TRBV6-1 and TRBJ2-7, with 8 positions matching TRBD1. The germline CDR1 and CDR2 sequences are MNHNS and SASEGT. J lost 3 bases, V lost 4 bases, and 17 bases had no gene match. This CDR3 spans 18 amino acids.

This chain joins TRBV6-6 and TRBJ1-1; unclear D gene. CDR1 is MNHNY and CDR2 is SVGAGI in the germline V gene (reference sequence). V was trimmed by 5 bases and J by 3 bases, leaving 10 bases between them. The CDR3 totals 13 residues. The CDR3 DNA is TGTGCCAGCAGTCCACGGCTGGACACTGAAGCTTTCTTT. Its translation: CASSPRLDTEAFF.

V and J are TRBV6-5 and TRBJ2-7; D remains unclear. This CDR3 has 14 residues. Looked up from germline, CDR1 is MNHEY and CDR2 is SVGAGI. Deletions cut 5 bases from V and 2 bases from J, with 13 bases between. CDR3 residues: CASSPIPTPYEQYF. The CDR3 DNA sequence: TGTGCCAGCAGTCCCATACCAACCCCCTACGAGCAGTACTTC.

This clone turned up a few times. The V gene is TRBV5-1, the J gene TRBJ2-6; D gene ambiguous. Deletions cut 2 bases from V and 2 bases from J, with 5 bases between. Germline-derived CDR1 and CDR2 are SGHRS and YFSETQ. The CDR3 covers 14 residues. CDR3 sequence (DNA): TGCGCCAGCAGCTTAACGGCTGGGGCCAACGTCCTGACTTTC. This sequence encodes CASSLTAGANVLTF.

The rearrangement links TRBV5-1 to TRBJ2-1, with 8 bases matching TRBD1. Germline CDR1 is SGHRS and CDR2 is YFSETQ. This CDR3 spans 16 amino acids. V dropped 4 bases and J dropped 6; count of bases not matched to a gene: 12. Here the CDR3 reads CASSLEGQVSFNEQFF. In DNA form, the CDR3 reads TGCGCCAGCAGCCTTGAGGGACAGGTTTCGTTCAATGAGCAGTTCTTC.

The rearrangement joins TRBV4-1 to TRBJ2-7; D gene uncertain. Trimming removed 2 bases at V and 1 base at J, with 12 bases between. The CDR3 runs to 15 residues. Germline CDR1 MGHRA, CDR2 YSYEKL. CDR3 sequence reads: CASSQSLGQSYEQYF. Here the CDR3 DNA reads TGCGCCAGCAGCCAAAGCCTCGGGCAGTCCTACGAGCAGTACTTC.

V and J are TRBV12-3 or TRBV12-4 and TRBJ1-1, with 7 bases aligning to TRBD1. CDR3 length: 13 residues. V trimming: 4 bases; J trimming: 5 bases; junction bases outside the gene matches: 4. CDR3 DNA sequence: TGTGCCAGCAGTTCTACAGGGGAAACTGAAGCTTTCTTT. It encodes CASSSTGETEAFF.

This chain connects TRBV6-5 to TRBJ1-2; D is unresolved. Looked up from germline, CDR1 is MNHEY and CDR2 is SVGAGI. The CDR3 spans 11 residues. The V and J ends lost 6 bases and 2 bases respectively, with 4 bases between them. CDR3 loop: CASRQNYGYTF. Here the CDR3 DNA reads TGTGCCAGCAGGCAAAACTATGGCTACACCTTC.

The V and J genes are TRBV6-2 or TRBV6-3 and TRBJ2-2; weak D call: TRBD1 (6 bases). The V gene's germline CDR1 is MNHEY and CDR2 SVGEGT. V was cut by 2 bases and J by 2 bases, with 9 bases left in between. CDR3 length: 15 amino acids. The CDR3 sequence: CASSYQGINTGELFF. CDR3 sequence (DNA): TGTGCCAGCAGTTACCAGGGGATTAACACCGGGGAGCTGTTTTTT.